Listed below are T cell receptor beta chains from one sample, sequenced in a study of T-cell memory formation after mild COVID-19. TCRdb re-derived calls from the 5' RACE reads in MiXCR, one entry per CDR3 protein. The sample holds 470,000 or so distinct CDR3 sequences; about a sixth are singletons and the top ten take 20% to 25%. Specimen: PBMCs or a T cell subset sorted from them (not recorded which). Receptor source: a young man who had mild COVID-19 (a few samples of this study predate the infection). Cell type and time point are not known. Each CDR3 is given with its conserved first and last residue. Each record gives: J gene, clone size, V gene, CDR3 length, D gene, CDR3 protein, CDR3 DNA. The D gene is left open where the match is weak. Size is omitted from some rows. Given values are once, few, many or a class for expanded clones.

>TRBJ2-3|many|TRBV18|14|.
CASSSPGGTDTQYF
TGTGCCAGCTCGTCCCCAGGAGGGACAGATACGCAGTATTTT
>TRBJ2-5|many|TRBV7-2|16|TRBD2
CASSRSEGLAGETQYF
TGTGCCAGCAGCCGAAGTGAGGGACTAGCGGGGGAGACCCAGTACTTC
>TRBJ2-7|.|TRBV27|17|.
CASSDRGPEAGRHEQYF
TGTGCCAGCAGTGACCGGGGCCCCGAGGCAGGCAGGCACGAGCAGTACTTC
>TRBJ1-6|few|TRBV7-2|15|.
CASSRTELRNSPLHF
TGTGCCAGCAGCCGAACAGAGCTCCGTAATTCACCCCTCCACTTT
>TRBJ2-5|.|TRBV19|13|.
CASSRYSQETQYF
TGTGCCAGTAGTCGGTACAGTCAAGAGACCCAGTACTTC
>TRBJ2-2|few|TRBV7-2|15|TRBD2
CASTMSGGNAGELFF
TGTGCCAGCACCATGAGCGGGGGGAACGCCGGGGAGCTGTTTTTT
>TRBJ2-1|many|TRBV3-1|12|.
CASSLQAGEQFF
TGTGCCAGCAGCCTCCAGGCGGGGGAGCAGTTCTTC
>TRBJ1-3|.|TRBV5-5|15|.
CASSQEGQFGNTIYF
TGTGCCAGCAGCCAGGAGGGGCAGTTTGGAAACACCATATATTTT
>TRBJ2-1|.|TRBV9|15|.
CASSSTVASYNEQFF
TGTGCCAGCAGCTCAACCGTTGCCTCCTACAATGAGCAGTTCTTC
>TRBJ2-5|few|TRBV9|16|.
CASSVDPTIHPETQYF
TGTGCCAGCAGCGTAGACCCGACGATCCACCCAGAGACCCAGTACTTC
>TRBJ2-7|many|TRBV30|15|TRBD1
CAWKGDREGAYEQYF
TGTGCCTGGAAGGGGGACAGGGAGGGGGCCTACGAGCAGTACTTC
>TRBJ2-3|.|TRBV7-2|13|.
CASRTTGTDTQYF
TGTGCCAGCAGGACAACAGGGACAGATACGCAGTATTTT
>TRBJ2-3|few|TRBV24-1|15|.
CATSDSGVATDTQYF
TGTGCCACCAGTGATTCAGGGGTTGCGACAGATACGCAGTATTTT
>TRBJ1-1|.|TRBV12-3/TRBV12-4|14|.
CASSSGPGWAEAFF
TGTGCCAGCAGTTCAGGACCCGGCTGGGCTGAAGCTTTCTTT
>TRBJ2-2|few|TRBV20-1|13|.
CSARLMNTGELFF
TGCAGTGCTAGACTCATGAACACCGGGGAGCTGTTTTTT
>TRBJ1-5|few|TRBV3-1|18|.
CASSQDGMGVGGNQPQHF
TGTGCCAGCAGCCAAGACGGAATGGGTGTAGGGGGCAATCAGCCCCAGCATTTT
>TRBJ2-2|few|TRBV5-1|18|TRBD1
CASSFGTAALSNTGELFF
TGCGCCAGCAGCTTCGGGACAGCGGCTTTATCGAACACCGGGGAGCTGTTTTTT
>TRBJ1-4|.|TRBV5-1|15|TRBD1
CASSSPGQGNEKLFF
TGCGCCAGCAGCTCGCCGGGACAGGGAAATGAAAAACTGTTTTTT
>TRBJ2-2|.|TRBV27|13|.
CASRGTGPGELFF
TGTGCCAGCCGAGGAACAGGCCCCGGGGAGCTGTTTTTT
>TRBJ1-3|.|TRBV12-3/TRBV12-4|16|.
CASIPRGGAPGNTIYF
TGTGCCAGCATCCCTCGGGGGGGGGCCCCTGGAAACACCATATATTTT
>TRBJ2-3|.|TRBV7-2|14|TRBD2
CASRGGLSTDTQYF
TGTGCCAGCCGGGGGGGCCTTAGCACAGATACGCAGTATTTT
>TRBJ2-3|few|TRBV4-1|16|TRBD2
CASSQIAGGPARTQYF
TGCGCCAGCAGCCAAATAGCGGGGGGGCCGGCCCGTACGCAGTATTTT
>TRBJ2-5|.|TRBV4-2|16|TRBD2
CASSPGLAPTQETQYF
TGTGCCAGCAGCCCGGGACTAGCCCCCACCCAAGAGACCCAGTACTTC
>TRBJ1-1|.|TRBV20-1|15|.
CSARGGRGLNTEAFF
TGCAGTGCTAGAGGTGGCAGGGGATTGAACACTGAAGCTTTCTTT
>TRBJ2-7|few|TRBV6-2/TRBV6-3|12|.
CASTRGTYEQYF
TGTGCCAGCACTCGGGGGACCTACGAGCAGTACTTC